These 4 T cell receptor beta chains originate from one sample sequenced in a study of cytomegalovirus exposure and HLA in healthy donors. With 60 Vbeta and 13 Jbeta primers, the PCR was carried out. Clones were sequenced by immunoSEQ multiplex PCR, and TCRdb holds only the in-frame ones, with some missing. The sample lists 150,000 to 200,000 clones; roughly four fifths were seen once. Input material: PBMCs. These TCRs come from a woman aged 25 to 39 in good health and CMV-seronegative.

The chain recombines TRBV28 with TRBJ1-2; TRBD1 agrees at 8 bases. Germline V gene sequence: CDR1 MDHEN, CDR2 SYDVKM. V was clipped by 7 bases and J by 8 bases; unmatched bases: 9. The CDR3 totals 13 residues. The CDR3 spells CASIGQGAWGYTF. In DNA form, the CDR3 reads TGTGCCAGCATCGGGCAGGGGGCATGGGGCTACACCTTC.

The V call is TRBV28, the J call TRBJ2-7; perhaps TRBD1 as D (5 bases). CDR3 length: 14 amino acids. CDR1 MDHEN and CDR2 SYDVKM come from the germline V gene. V gave up 4 bases and J gave up 2 bases, with 12 bases separating them. CDR3 coding DNA: TGTGCCAGCAGTTCCCCTCAGGGTCCCTACGAGCAGTACTTC. This gives the protein CASSSPQGPYEQYF.

The CDR3: CASSTIATNEKLFF. CDR3 nucleotides: TGTGCCAGCAGCACTATAGCAACTAATGAAAAACTGTTTTTT. The chain carries TRBV7-9 and TRBJ1-4; D is uncertain. Germline CDR1 reads SEHNR; CDR2 reads FQNEAQ (reference sequence). Trimming stripped 5 bases from V and 0 bases from J, with 7 bases between. This CDR3 region has 14 residues.

The V call is TRBV5-1, the J call TRBJ1-2, with 9 nucleotides matching TRBD1. The germline gives CDR1 SGHRS, CDR2 YFSETQ. The CDR3 has 14 amino acids. J lost 4 bases, V lost 4 bases, and 5 bases had no gene match. CDR3 coding DNA: TGCGCCAGCAGCAGCGGACAGGGGACCTATGGCTACACCTTC. Protein product: CASSSGQGTYGYTF.